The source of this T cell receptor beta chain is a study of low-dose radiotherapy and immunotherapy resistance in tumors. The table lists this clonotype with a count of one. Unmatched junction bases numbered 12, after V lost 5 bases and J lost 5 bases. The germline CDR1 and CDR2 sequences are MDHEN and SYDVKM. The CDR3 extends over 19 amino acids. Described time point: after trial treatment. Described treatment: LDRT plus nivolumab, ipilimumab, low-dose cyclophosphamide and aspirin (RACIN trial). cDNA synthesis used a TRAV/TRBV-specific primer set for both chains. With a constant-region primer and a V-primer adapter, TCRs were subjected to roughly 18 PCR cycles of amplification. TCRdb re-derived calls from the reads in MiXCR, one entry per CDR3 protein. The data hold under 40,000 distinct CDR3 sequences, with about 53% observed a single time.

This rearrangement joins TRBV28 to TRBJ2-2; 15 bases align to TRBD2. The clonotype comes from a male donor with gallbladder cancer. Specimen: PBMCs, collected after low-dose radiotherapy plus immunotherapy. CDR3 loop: CASSPPGLAGGRRTGELFF. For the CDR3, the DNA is TGTGCCAGCAGTCCGCCCGGACTAGCGGGAGGGCGGAGGACCGGGGAGCTGTTTTTT.